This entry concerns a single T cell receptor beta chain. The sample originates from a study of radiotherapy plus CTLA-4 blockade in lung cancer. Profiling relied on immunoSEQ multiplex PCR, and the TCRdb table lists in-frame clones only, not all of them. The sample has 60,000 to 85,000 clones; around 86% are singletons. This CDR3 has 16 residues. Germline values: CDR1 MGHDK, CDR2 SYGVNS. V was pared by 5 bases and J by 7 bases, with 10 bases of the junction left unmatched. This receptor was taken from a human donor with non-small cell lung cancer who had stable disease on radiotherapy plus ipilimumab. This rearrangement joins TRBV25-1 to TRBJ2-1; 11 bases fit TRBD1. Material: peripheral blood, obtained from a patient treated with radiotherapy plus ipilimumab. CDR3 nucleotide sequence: TGTGCCAGCAGTCAACACGGGACAGGGGGTTTTAATGAGCAGTTCTTC. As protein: CASSQHGTGGFNEQFF.